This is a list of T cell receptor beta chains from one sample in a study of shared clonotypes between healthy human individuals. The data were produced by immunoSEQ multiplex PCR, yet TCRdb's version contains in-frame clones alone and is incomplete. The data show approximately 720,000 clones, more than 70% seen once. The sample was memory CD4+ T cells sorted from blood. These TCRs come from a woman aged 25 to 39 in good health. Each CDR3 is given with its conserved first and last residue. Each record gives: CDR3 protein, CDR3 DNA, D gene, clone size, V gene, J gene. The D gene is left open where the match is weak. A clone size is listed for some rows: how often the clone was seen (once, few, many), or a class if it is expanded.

CDR3aa: CASSPSIGGISYEQYF
CDR3nt: TGTGCCAGCAGTCCCTCGATCGGCGGGATCTCCTACGAGCAGTACTTC
d_gene: .
abundance: .
v_gene: TRBV28
j_gene: TRBJ2-7

CDR3aa: CASSWAPGGALDTQYF
CDR3nt: TGCGCCAGCAGCTGGGCCCCTGGGGGCGCGTTAGATACGCAGTATTTT
d_gene: .
abundance: many
v_gene: TRBV5-1
j_gene: TRBJ2-3

CDR3aa: CASSWGHPGELFF
CDR3nt: TGTGCCAGCAGTTGGGGACACCCAGGGGAGCTGTTTTTT
d_gene: .
abundance: .
v_gene: TRBV28
j_gene: TRBJ2-2

CDR3aa: CASSLYWRLTDTQYF
CDR3nt: TGTGCCAGCAGTCTCTACTGGCGTCTCACAGATACGCAGTATTTT
d_gene: .
abundance: .
v_gene: TRBV28
j_gene: TRBJ2-3

CDR3aa: CASSLVLESYNEQFF
CDR3nt: TGCGCCAGCAGCTTAGTTCTAGAATCCTACAATGAGCAGTTCTTC
d_gene: .
abundance: once
v_gene: TRBV5-1
j_gene: TRBJ2-1

CDR3aa: CASSSLVASYNEQFF
CDR3nt: TGTGCCAGCAGCTCCCTCGTTGCTTCTTACAATGAGCAGTTCTTC
d_gene: .
abundance: .
v_gene: TRBV9
j_gene: TRBJ2-1

CDR3aa: CASSLATTSTDTQYF
CDR3nt: TGCGCCAGCAGCTTGGCAACCACTAGCACAGATACGCAGTATTTT
d_gene: .
abundance: .
v_gene: TRBV5-1
j_gene: TRBJ2-3

CDR3aa: CASSQDHASSAKNIQYF
CDR3nt: TGCGCCAGCAGCCAAGATCATGCTAGCTCAGCCAAAAACATTCAGTACTTC
d_gene: .
abundance: .
v_gene: TRBV4-1
j_gene: TRBJ2-4

CDR3aa: CASSPRQAEDTEAFF
CDR3nt: TGTGCCAGCTCACCTAGACAGGCTGAGGACACTGAAGCTTTCTTT
d_gene: .
abundance: .
v_gene: TRBV18
j_gene: TRBJ1-1

CDR3aa: CASRTGSGYTF
CDR3nt: TGCGCCAGCAGAACAGGTAGTGGCTACACCTTC
d_gene: .
abundance: few
v_gene: TRBV5-1
j_gene: TRBJ1-2

CDR3aa: CASSSTGTRVYEQYF
CDR3nt: TGTGCCAGCAGCTCGACCGGGACTAGGGTCTACGAGCAGTACTTC
d_gene: TRBD2
abundance: .
v_gene: TRBV7-2
j_gene: TRBJ2-7

CDR3aa: CASSPGRLTTNEKLFF
CDR3nt: TGTGCCAGCTCACCGGGGAGATTGACAACTAATGAAAAACTGTTTTTT
d_gene: .
abundance: .
v_gene: TRBV18
j_gene: TRBJ1-4

CDR3aa: CATSRDLGPGNEQYF
CDR3nt: TGTGCCACCAGCAGAGATCTTGGACCAGGAAACGAGCAGTACTTC
d_gene: .
abundance: .
v_gene: TRBV15
j_gene: TRBJ2-7

CDR3aa: CAWSTMRNYGYTF
CDR3nt: TGTGCCTGGAGTACTATGAGGAACTATGGCTACACCTTC
d_gene: .
abundance: .
v_gene: TRBV30
j_gene: TRBJ1-2

CDR3aa: CAWSVQEGGTTEAFF
CDR3nt: TGTGCCTGGAGTGTACAGGAGGGGGGGACCACTGAAGCTTTCTTT
d_gene: .
abundance: .
v_gene: TRBV30
j_gene: TRBJ1-1

CDR3aa: CASRLRYSNQPQHF
CDR3nt: TGTGCCAGCAGACTTAGGTATAGCAATCAGCCCCAGCATTTT
d_gene: .
abundance: .
v_gene: TRBV28
j_gene: TRBJ1-5

CDR3aa: CASSPRTSSYEQYF
CDR3nt: TGCGCCAGCAGCCCTCGGACTAGTTCCTACGAGCAGTACTTC
d_gene: TRBD2
abundance: few
v_gene: TRBV5-1
j_gene: TRBJ2-7

CDR3aa: CASSLGGGQGRTEAFF
CDR3nt: TGCGCCAGCAGCTTGGGCGGAGGACAGGGTCGCACTGAAGCTTTCTTT
d_gene: TRBD1
abundance: .
v_gene: TRBV5-1
j_gene: TRBJ1-1

CDR3aa: CASSLPGLDTQYF
CDR3nt: TGTGCCAGCAGCTTACCCGGTTTAGATACGCAGTATTTT
d_gene: .
abundance: .
v_gene: TRBV7-3
j_gene: TRBJ2-3

CDR3aa: CASSKVAGQADQPQHF
CDR3nt: TGTGCCAGCAGCAAAGTCGCGGGACAGGCTGATCAGCCCCAGCATTTT
d_gene: .
abundance: .
v_gene: TRBV21-1
j_gene: TRBJ1-5

CDR3aa: CASSITGTSYNEQFF
CDR3nt: TGTGCCAGTAGTATAACCGGGACCTCCTACAATGAGCAGTTCTTC
d_gene: .
abundance: .
v_gene: TRBV19
j_gene: TRBJ2-1

CDR3aa: CASSLDWSGSGYTF
CDR3nt: TGTGCCAGCAGCTTAGATTGGTCTGGGAGTGGCTACACCTTC
d_gene: .
abundance: .
v_gene: TRBV11-2
j_gene: TRBJ1-2

CDR3aa: CASSLVEGLGEQYF
CDR3nt: TGCGCCAGCAGCTTGGTTGAGGGCCTGGGCGAGCAGTACTTC
d_gene: .
abundance: .
v_gene: TRBV5-1
j_gene: TRBJ2-7

CDR3aa: CASSTRAGLNEQFF
CDR3nt: TGTGCCAGTAGTACCCGAGCAGGGCTGAATGAGCAGTTCTTC
d_gene: .
abundance: few
v_gene: TRBV19
j_gene: TRBJ2-1

CDR3aa: CASSLASGRKTDTQYF
CDR3nt: TGTGCCAGCAGCTTAGCTAGCGGGAGAAAGACAGATACGCAGTATTTT
d_gene: TRBD2
abundance: few
v_gene: TRBV7-2
j_gene: TRBJ2-3

CDR3aa: CASTTGLGTEAFF
CDR3nt: TGTGCCAGTACAACAGGGTTGGGCACTGAAGCTTTCTTT
d_gene: .
abundance: few
v_gene: TRBV19
j_gene: TRBJ1-1

CDR3aa: CASAGYSDTEAFF
CDR3nt: TGCGCCAGCGCAGGGTATTCTGACACTGAAGCTTTCTTT
d_gene: .
abundance: once
v_gene: TRBV4-1
j_gene: TRBJ1-1

CDR3aa: CASSLGGSNNEQFF
CDR3nt: TGCGCCAGCAGCTTGGGTGGGAGCAACAATGAGCAGTTCTTC
d_gene: .
abundance: .
v_gene: TRBV5-1
j_gene: TRBJ2-1

CDR3aa: CASSPPGSGRGYEQYF
CDR3nt: TGTGCCAGCTCACCACCTGGAAGCGGGAGGGGGTACGAGCAGTACTTC
d_gene: TRBD2
abundance: .
v_gene: TRBV18
j_gene: TRBJ2-7

CDR3aa: CASSQRGGYEQYF
CDR3nt: TGTGCCAGCAGTCAACGGGGGGGCTACGAGCAGTACTTC
d_gene: TRBD2
abundance: .
v_gene: TRBV6-5
j_gene: TRBJ2-7

CDR3aa: CSVDGQGGVYTEAFF
CDR3nt: TGCAGCGTTGATGGGCAGGGTGGGGTGTACACTGAAGCTTTCTTT
d_gene: .
abundance: .
v_gene: TRBV29-1
j_gene: TRBJ1-1

CDR3aa: CASGLWGVGTGELFF
CDR3nt: TGTGCTAGTGGTTTGTGGGGGGTTGGCACCGGGGAGCTGTTTTTT
d_gene: .
abundance: .
v_gene: TRBV12-5
j_gene: TRBJ2-2

CDR3aa: CASSPSQGSGNTIYF
CDR3nt: TGTGCCAGCAGCCCGAGCCAGGGTTCGGGAAACACCATATATTTT
d_gene: .
abundance: .
v_gene: TRBV7-2
j_gene: TRBJ1-3

CDR3aa: CAWSVGSHSEKLFF
CDR3nt: TGTGCCTGGAGTGTAGGGAGCCATTCTGAAAAACTGTTTTTT
d_gene: .
abundance: .
v_gene: TRBV30
j_gene: TRBJ1-4

CDR3aa: CASTLTPGLAGEGEQFF
CDR3nt: TGTGCCAGTACCTTAACCCCCGGACTAGCGGGAGAGGGTGAGCAGTTCTTC
d_gene: TRBD2
abundance: many
v_gene: TRBV19
j_gene: TRBJ2-1

CDR3aa: CASSPTGGNYGYTF
CDR3nt: TGTGCCAGCAGCCCGACAGGGGGGAACTATGGCTACACCTTC
d_gene: TRBD1
abundance: .
v_gene: TRBV2
j_gene: TRBJ1-2

CDR3aa: CASSQGWTEEAFF
CDR3nt: TGCGCCAGCAGTCAAGGATGGACAGAGGAAGCTTTCTTT
d_gene: .
abundance: .
v_gene: TRBV23-1
j_gene: TRBJ1-1

CDR3aa: CAGRDSNSGANVLTF
CDR3nt: TGTGCCGGTCGGGACAGCAACTCTGGGGCCAACGTCCTGACTTTC
d_gene: TRBD1
abundance: few
v_gene: TRBV7-9
j_gene: TRBJ2-6

CDR3aa: CASSLLALIYGYTF
CDR3nt: TGTGCCAGCAGCCTTCTCGCGCTTATATATGGCTACACCTTC
d_gene: .
abundance: .
v_gene: TRBV7-9
j_gene: TRBJ1-2

CDR3aa: CASSTPGQGRQYF
CDR3nt: TGTGCCAGCAGTACACCTGGACAGGGGAGGCAGTACTTC
d_gene: TRBD1
abundance: .
v_gene: TRBV6-5
j_gene: TRBJ2-7

CDR3aa: CASSEQTGGTNEQFF
CDR3nt: TGTGCCAGCAGTGAGCAGACAGGGGGCACGAATGAGCAGTTCTTC
d_gene: TRBD1
abundance: .
v_gene: TRBV6-1
j_gene: TRBJ2-1

CDR3aa: CASSEQVLLSGANVLTF
CDR3nt: TGTGCCAGCAGTGAACAGGTCCTGCTCTCTGGGGCCAACGTCCTGACTTTC
d_gene: .
abundance: .
v_gene: TRBV6-1
j_gene: TRBJ2-6

CDR3aa: CASSEEGALREQYF
CDR3nt: TGTGCCAGCAGTGAAGAGGGAGCGTTAAGGGAGCAGTACTTC
d_gene: .
abundance: .
v_gene: TRBV2
j_gene: TRBJ2-7

CDR3aa: CASRPRDTQETQYF
CDR3nt: TGCGCCAGCAGACCCCGGGACACACAAGAGACCCAGTACTTC
d_gene: .
abundance: .
v_gene: TRBV10-1
j_gene: TRBJ2-5

CDR3aa: CASSSPSRQVYGYTF
CDR3nt: TGTGCCAGCAGTTCCCCCTCTCGGCAGGTCTATGGCTACACCTTC
d_gene: .
abundance: .
v_gene: TRBV28
j_gene: TRBJ1-2

CDR3aa: CASSMGNTDTQYF
CDR3nt: TGTGCCAGTAGTATGGGTAACACAGATACGCAGTATTTT
d_gene: .
abundance: .
v_gene: TRBV19
j_gene: TRBJ2-3

CDR3aa: CASSTSSGAYNEQFF
CDR3nt: TGCGCCAGCAGCACTTCTAGCGGGGCCTACAATGAGCAGTTCTTC
d_gene: TRBD2
abundance: few
v_gene: TRBV5-1
j_gene: TRBJ2-1

CDR3aa: CASSKSGQSHNYGYTF
CDR3nt: TGTGCCAGCAGCAAATCGGGGCAGTCACATAACTATGGCTACACCTTC
d_gene: .
abundance: .
v_gene: TRBV5-4
j_gene: TRBJ1-2

CDR3aa: CASSLGGPGGYEQYF
CDR3nt: TGCGCCAGCAGCCTTGGGGGCCCGGGGGGCTACGAGCAGTACTTC
d_gene: .
abundance: .
v_gene: TRBV5-1
j_gene: TRBJ2-7